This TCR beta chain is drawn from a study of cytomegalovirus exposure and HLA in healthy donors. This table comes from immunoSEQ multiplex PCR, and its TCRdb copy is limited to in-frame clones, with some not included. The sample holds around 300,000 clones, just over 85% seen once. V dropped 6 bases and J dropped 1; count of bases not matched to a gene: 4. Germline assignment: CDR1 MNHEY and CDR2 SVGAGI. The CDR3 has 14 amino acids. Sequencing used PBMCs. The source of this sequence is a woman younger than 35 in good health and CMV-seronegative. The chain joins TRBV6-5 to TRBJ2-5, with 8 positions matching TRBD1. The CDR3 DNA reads TGTGCCAGCAGCCGGACAGGGATCCAAGAGACCCAGTACTTC. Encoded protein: CASSRTGIQETQYF.